One and the same sample provided the 19 T cell receptor beta chains below, sequenced in a study of patients and donors after allogeneic stem cell transplantation. TCRdb used MiXCR to reprocess the RT-PCR reads, holding one entry per CDR3 protein. This table has 920,000 or so distinct CDR3 sequences, over 15% appearing once. The sample was blood, either unsorted or a sorted T cell fraction (not recorded which). The receptors were sampled from a human donor who was either an allogeneic HSCT recipient or a stem cell or donor lymphocyte infusion donor (not recorded which). It is not recorded whose cells these are; they may come from a transplant donor.

The gene calls are TRBV27 and TRBJ2-2, with 12 bases aligning to TRBD1. Germline CDR1 and CDR2: MNHEY and SMNVEV (reference sequence). CDR3 length: 18 amino acids. Losses at the gene ends were 6 bases for V and 5 bases for J; bases not matched to a gene: 13. Here the CDR3 reads CASSHHPGQGAGTGELFF. Here the CDR3 DNA reads TGTGCCAGCAGCCACCATCCGGGACAGGGGGCCGGTACCGGGGAGCTGTTTTTT.

This clonotype has more than one count but fewer than ten. V and J are TRBV12-3 or TRBV12-4 and TRBJ1-5, with 9 bases aligning to TRBD1. J was trimmed by 7 bases and V by 6 bases; bases with no gene match: 4. The CDR3 sequence is 13 residues long. This CDR3 reads CASRPTGGQPQHF. CDR3 nucleotide sequence: TGTGCCAGCAGACCGACAGGGGGGCAGCCCCAGCATTTT.

This clonotype has a handful of counts. The chain recombines TRBV12-3 or TRBV12-4 with TRBJ1-6; a weak D match, TRBD1 (6 bases). The CDR3 spans 15 residues. Trimming took 5 bases from V and 6 from J, leaving 14 bases between them. CDR3 sequence reads: CASSPFGGPNSPLHF. The DNA for the CDR3 is TGTGCCAGCAGTCCCTTTGGGGGGCCTAATTCACCCCTCCACTTT.

This clonotype was seen only a few times. The V and J genes are TRBV7-8 and TRBJ2-1; 9 bases are shared with TRBD2. V trimming: 6 bases; J trimming: 3 bases; junction bases outside the gene matches: 9. The V gene's germline CDR1 is SGHVS and CDR2 FQNEAQ. The CDR3 runs to 16 residues. The CDR3 coding sequence is TGTGCCAGCAGACCCATTAGCGGGAGTAGCTACAATGAGCAGTTCTTC. Its translation is CASRPISGSSYNEQFF.

The chain recombines TRBV7-2 with TRBJ1-1; no firm D call. The CDR3 runs 15 residues. Trimming took off 3 bases at V and 3 bases at J, with 14 bases between the two ends. CDR1 is SGHTA and CDR2 is FQGNSA in the germline V gene. This CDR3 reads CASSLTRSWYTEAFF. The CDR3 nucleotides are TGTGCCAGCAGCTTGACACGGAGTTGGTACACTGAAGCTTTCTTT.

This clonotype was observed a few times. This chain joins TRBV6-5 and TRBJ2-7, with a tentative D call TRBD1 (5 bases). V dropped 2 bases and J dropped 6 bases, with 14 bases sitting between them. In germline, CDR1 is MNHEY, CDR2 SVGAGI. The CDR3 has 14 residues. CDR3 residues: CASSYEITGSEQYF. The CDR3 coding sequence is TGTGCCAGCAGTTACGAAATCACAGGAAGCGAGCAGTACTTC.

CDR3 sequence: CAWTLGYEQYF. The CDR3 nucleotides read TGTGCCTGGACTCTCGGCTACGAGCAGTACTTC. The chain joins TRBV30 to TRBJ2-7; unclear D gene. Between the trimmed V and J ends, which lost 4 bases and 3 bases, there was a span of 7 bases. The CDR3 has 11 amino acids. CDR1 and CDR2 from the germline V gene are GTSNPN and SVGIG (reference sequence).

The chain is built from TRBV12-3 or TRBV12-4 and TRBJ1-5; 8 bases are a match to TRBD1. The CDR3 runs 14 residues. V trimming: 6 bases; J trimming: 6 bases; junction bases outside the gene matches: 7. The CDR3 sequence is CASSPQGAGQPQHF. CDR3 bases: TGTGCCAGCAGCCCTCAGGGGGCGGGTCAGCCCCAGCATTTT.

The CDR3 spells CASSSGTVGTGELFF. CDR3 sequence (DNA): TGTGCCAGCAGTTCCGGGACAGTAGGAACCGGGGAGCTGTTTTTT. The chain couples TRBV28 to TRBJ2-2, with TRBD1 matching 7 bases. This CDR3 has 15 amino acids. From germline, CDR1 is MDHEN and CDR2 SYDVKM. V shed 4 bases and J 5 bases; nucleotides not matched to a gene: 7.

V and J are TRBV6-1 and TRBJ2-5; 7 positions agree with TRBD2. The V segment lost 6 bases and the J segment 2 bases; nucleotides outside the gene matches: 9. The V gene's germline CDR1 is MNHNS and CDR2 SASEGT. The CDR3 totals 15 residues. The CDR3 here is CASSPAGRRQETQYF. CDR3 DNA sequence: TGTGCCAGCAGCCCAGCGGGAAGGAGGCAAGAGACCCAGTACTTC.

The rearrangement uses TRBV5-1 and TRBJ2-3, with TRBD1 matching over 7 bases. The germline gives CDR1 SGHRS, CDR2 YFSETQ. This CDR3 has 18 residues. With 2 bases clipped from V and 6 bases from J, the junction kept 18 bases outside the gene matches. The CDR3 DNA follows: TGCGCCAGCAGCTTCCGGGTAGACACAGGGGATAGAGCGGATACGCAGTATTTT. The encoded protein is CASSFRVDTGDRADTQYF.

The V gene is TRBV5-6, the J gene TRBJ2-7, with a weak D call TRBD1 (6 bases). Germline V gives CDR1 SGHDT, CDR2 YYEEEE. The CDR3 is 15 residues long. V lost 1 base, J lost 2 bases, and 13 bases lay in between. CDR3 DNA: TGTGCCAGCAGCTTGTTACAGGGTCTCACCTACGAGCAGTACTTC. Translation: CASSLLQGLTYEQYF. The full variable domain, with the rest looked up from reference TRBV5-6 and TRBJ2-7, is DAGVTQSPTHLIKTRGQQVTLRCSPKSGHDTVSWYQQALGQGPQFIFQYYEEEERQRGNFPDRFSGHQFPNYSSELNVNALLLGDSALYLCASSLLQGLTYEQYFGPGTRLTVT.

This clonotype was counted a few times. The gene calls are TRBV12-3 or TRBV12-4 and TRBJ1-1, with D uncertain. This CDR3 contains 12 residues. The V gene lost 7 bases and the J gene lost 4 bases, with 10 bases spanning the gap. The CDR3 DNA reads as TGTGCCAGCACAGGTGGGCCCACTGAAGCTTTCTTT. Translation: CASTGGPTEAFF.

V and J are TRBV29-1 and TRBJ2-1; tentatively, D is TRBD1 (5 bases). Germline V CDR1 and CDR2: SQVTM, ANQGSEA. Trimming cost V 3 bases and J 0 bases, with 6 bases left between them. This CDR3 has 13 residues. CDR3 in amino acids: CSVDQGSYNEQFF. In DNA form, the CDR3 reads TGCAGCGTTGATCAGGGCTCCTACAATGAGCAGTTCTTC.

This clonotype has more than one count but fewer than ten. V usage is TRBV7-8 and J usage is TRBJ1-5, with TRBD1 as a possible D gene (6 bases). CDR1 and CDR2 from the germline V gene are SGHVS and FQNEAQ. The CDR3 contains 17 residues. Trimming took off 0 bases at V and 7 bases at J, with 19 bases between the two ends. CDR3 bases: TGTGCCAGCAGCTTAGCGCCTGACACAGGGAAGGGCCAGCCCCAGCATTTT. Its translation: CASSLAPDTGKGQPQHF.

This clonotype was seen only a few times. The chain employs TRBV5-1 and TRBJ1-3; D may be TRBD1 (5 bases). This CDR3 region has 15 residues. CDR1 and CDR2 (germline): SGHRS, YFSETQ. Trimming stripped 3 bases from V and 4 bases from J, with 14 bases between. For the CDR3, the DNA is TGCGCCAGCAGCTCTACCGGGACCGCAGGAAACACCATATATTTT. It codes for CASSSTGTAGNTIYF. Variable domain in full (rest from reference TRBV5-1 and TRBJ1-3): KAGVTQTPRYLIKTRGQQVTLSCSPISGHRSVSWYQQTPGQGLQFLFEYFSETQRNKGNFPGRFSGRQFSNSRSEMNVSTLELGDSALYLCASSSTGTAGNTIYFGEGSWLTVV.

V and J are TRBV12-3 or TRBV12-4 and TRBJ2-1; the match to TRBD2 covers 7 bases. J was trimmed by 8 bases and V by 3 bases; bases with no gene match: 16. This CDR3 is built from 17 residues. The DNA for the CDR3 is TGTGCCAGCAGTTTCTTGTCGTTGGGGGGGGAAGGCTATGAGCAGTTCTTC. Translating it yields CASSFLSLGGEGYEQFF.

The rearrangement joins TRBV5-1 to TRBJ2-7; D unresolved. CDR3 length: 13 residues. CDR1 and CDR2 (germline): SGHRS, YFSETQ. V was cut by 0 bases and J by 7 bases, with 11 bases left in between. The CDR3 protein is CASSLGRGGEQYF. The CDR3 nucleotides are TGCGCCAGCAGCTTGGGCCGCGGTGGGGAGCAGTACTTC. Filled out from reference TRBV5-1 and TRBJ2-7, the complete variable domain reads KAGVTQTPRYLIKTRGQQVTLSCSPISGHRSVSWYQQTPGQGLQFLFEYFSETQRNKGNFPGRFSGRQFSNSRSEMNVSTLELGDSALYLCASSLGRGGEQYFGPGTRLTVT.

In its sample, this clonotype was seen many times. V is TRBV12-3 or TRBV12-4 and J is TRBJ1-2; tentatively, D is TRBD1 (5 bases). Deletions cut 6 bases from V and 3 bases from J, with 17 bases between. This CDR3 comprises 15 residues. The CDR3 region is CASSPEGLGDYGYTF. In DNA, the CDR3 is TGTGCCAGCAGCCCTGAAGGACTGGGGGACTATGGCTACACCTTC.